This T cell receptor beta chain stems from a study of CD8 T cells in ankylosing spondylitis. Study conclusions and caveats: In the blood and synovial fluid of reactive arthritis, some motif variants had been previously reported. The study identified a TCR beta motif of about eight highly homologous variants that appeared characteristic of ankylosing spondylitis blood. As for the disease-linked clones, they showed a CD8+ phenotype and occurred at relatively low frequencies in peripheral blood. Matched ankylosing spondylitis synovial fluid reportedly showed significant enrichment of disease-linked clones.

As the method for making TCR beta libraries, quantitative 5'-RACE with molecular barcodes was used. Via MiXCR, TCRdb re-called the 5' RACE reads, giving one row per CDR3 protein. The profile covers roughly 700,000 distinct CDR3 sequences, with about 20% appearing a single time and roughly a fifth taken by the ten largest. At least ten counts were recorded for this clonotype. No antigen is known for it. With V trimmed by 4 bases and J by 4 bases, 4 bases remained unmatched. This CDR3 region has 14 residues. Germline CDR1 SGHNT, CDR2 YYREEE (reference sequence). The sample comprised blood, either unsorted or a sorted T cell fraction (not recorded which). This clonotype originated in a male donor with ankylosing spondylitis. This rearrangement joins TRBV5-4 to TRBJ2-7, with TRBD1 matching over 11 bases. The CDR3 bases are TGTGCCAGCAGCCCCGGGGACAGGGGGTACGAGCAGTACTTC. It codes for CASSPGDRGYEQYF.